This TCR beta chain is drawn from a study of cytomegalovirus exposure and HLA in healthy donors. The PCR used 60 Vbeta and 13 Jbeta primers. Here immunoSEQ multiplex PCR was the method, and the copy in TCRdb shows in-frame clones only, minus some. The sample lists under 170,000 clones, 70% to 80% occurring once. Study-wide results and limits: The authors reported that TCR beta sequences could predict HLA-A and HLA-B alleles. These predictions were accurate for most subjects in the first cohort.

This clone came up once. Its matching antigen is unknown. The TCR sequence derives from a man aged 45-65 years in good health and CMV-seropositive. Sequenced sample: PBMCs.

CDR3 sequence: CASSIRHLGQGLYSNQPQHF. The CDR3 coding sequence is TGTGCCAGTAGTATAAGACATTTGGGACAGGGGCTCTATAGCAATCAGCCCCAGCATTTT. The genes are TRBV19 and TRBJ1-5; TRBD1 matches 10 bases. The V and J ends lost 2 bases and 0 bases, in that order; junction bases with no gene match: 13. Per germline, CDR1 LNHDA and CDR2 SQIVND (reference sequence). This CDR3 is 20 amino acids long.